The 12 T cell receptor beta chains in this list originate from one sample, sequenced in a study of T cells in Graves' hyperthyroidism and ophthalmopathy. Researchers amplified the TCR beta CDR3 regions from RNA transcripts. The study used the HTBI primer set for a first-round RT-PCR of the TCR CDR3. TCRdb reanalysed the multiplex PCR reads using MiXCR and keeps one entry per CDR3 protein. The data hold 400,000 to 600,000 distinct CDR3 sequences, with 16% observed a single time. Sequencing was carried out using blood. All receptors derive from a woman in her 30s with Graves' ophthalmopathy.

This clonotype has a handful of counts. The chain is built from TRBV14 and TRBJ1-1; 9 nucleotides agree with TRBD1. The CDR3 runs 15 residues. Germline CDR1 SGHDN, CDR2 FVKESK. V trimming: 1 base; J trimming: 9 bases; junction bases outside the gene matches: 9. CDR3 region: CASSQVVTGGIKAFF. CDR3 bases: TGTGCCAGCAGCCAAGTTGTTACAGGGGGCATCAAAGCTTTCTTT.

The V call is TRBV15, the J call TRBJ2-7; 8 nucleotides agree with TRBD1. V shed 0 bases and J 5 bases; nucleotides not matched to a gene: 9. The CDR3 extends over 16 amino acids. Germline V CDR1 and CDR2: LNHNV, YYDKDF (reference sequence). The CDR3 sequence: CATSRDSGQGEHEQYF. CDR3 DNA: TGTGCCACCAGCAGAGATTCCGGACAGGGAGAACACGAGCAGTACTTC.

This clonotype was detected many times. V gene TRBV28 combines with J gene TRBJ2-5; 11 bases map to TRBD2. The CDR3 consists of 18 residues. J gave up 5 bases and V 5 bases, and 16 bases lay outside the gene matches. Looked up from germline, CDR1 is MDHEN and CDR2 is SYDVKM. For the CDR3, the DNA is TGTGCCAGCAGTCCCCTCCCATCACTAGCGGGAGTTTCGGAGACCCAGTACTTC. Its translation: CASSPLPSLAGVSETQYF.

This clonotype was counted at least ten times. The rearrangement joins TRBV4-2 to TRBJ1-1; TRBD1 agrees at 7 bases. V dropped 2 bases and J dropped 2; count of bases not matched to a gene: 8. The germline V gene encodes CDR1 LGHNA and CDR2 YNFKEQ. The CDR3 is 16 amino acids. The CDR3 DNA is TGTGCCAGCAGCCAACCCGATGACAGGGCAAACACTGAAGCTTTCTTT. This sequence encodes CASSQPDDRANTEAFF.

The CDR3 nucleotides are TGTGCCAGCTCACCACTAGGGACAGGAAATCAGCCCCAGCATTTT. Its translation: CASSPLGTGNQPQHF. This chain uses TRBV18 with TRBJ1-5; 8 nucleotides match TRBD1. Germline CDR1 and CDR2: KGHSH and LQKENI. J was trimmed by 4 bases and V by 1 base; bases with no gene match: 3. This CDR3 spans 15 amino acids.

This clonotype was counted only a few times. V usage is TRBV6-2 or TRBV6-3 and J usage is TRBJ1-1, with 9 bases lining up with TRBD1. This CDR3 contains 12 residues. The V gene's germline CDR1 is MNHEY and CDR2 SVGEGT. V shed 6 bases, J shed 10 bases, and the junction held 6 bases outside the gene matches. The CDR3 DNA sequence: TGTGCCAGCAGCCCGGGGACAGGGCCAGCTTTCTTT. It translates to CASSPGTGPAFF.

This clonotype was detected ten times or more. The V call is TRBV27, the J call TRBJ2-7; 7 bases line up with TRBD1. Losses at the gene ends were 10 bases for V and 1 base for J; bases not matched to a gene: 19. Germline V gene data show CDR1 as MNHEY and CDR2 as SMNVEV (reference sequence). The CDR3 spans 17 residues. The CDR3 bases are TGTGCCACCTCGAACACCAGGGGGTCGCGAGGGTCCTACGAGCAGTACTTC. Its translation: CATSNTRGSRGSYEQYF.

For this clonotype: A much larger clone differs by one base, so this may be a read error. The V call is TRBV28, the J call TRBJ1-1; D is ambiguous. The CDR3 is 13 amino acids. Per the germline V gene, CDR1 is MDHEN and CDR2 is SYDVKM. CDR3 sequence: CASISPGRTEASF. CDR3 in DNA: TGTGCCAGCATCTCCCCGGGGAGGACTGAAGCTTCCTTT.

This clonotype was seen more than once but under ten times. The DNA for the CDR3 is TGTGCCAGTAGTAACTACAACTACGAGCAGTACTTC. It is translated as CASSNYNYEQYF. The V gene is TRBV19, the J gene TRBJ2-7; D not certain. Germline lookup yields CDR1 LNHDA and CDR2 SQIVND (reference sequence). V was clipped by 4 bases and J by 3 bases, with 7 bases between them. This CDR3 has 12 residues.

The V call is TRBV6-4, the J call TRBJ2-1, with 8 positions matching TRBD2. With 4 bases clipped from V and 8 bases from J, the junction kept 7 bases outside the gene matches. The CDR3 totals 14 residues. Germline CDR1 and CDR2: MRHNA and SNTAGT. CDR3 DNA: TGTGCCAGCAGTGTTCTCGGGAGGGTCGATGAGCAGTTCTTC. Its translation is CASSVLGRVDEQFF.

This clonotype showed up many times. The J gene is TRBJ2-3, the V gene TRBV12-3 or TRBV12-4, with 7 bases aligning to TRBD2. The V and J ends lost 3 bases and 9 bases, in that order; junction bases with no gene match: 3. The CDR3 consists of 12 residues. Written as DNA, the CDR3 is TGTGCCAGCAGTTTCGGGGAGGGGACGCAGTATTTT. Its protein product is CASSFGEGTQYF.

This clonotype has ten or more counts. This sequence joins TRBV9 and TRBJ2-1; D unresolved. This CDR3 comprises 13 residues. Trimming removed 1 base at V and 8 bases at J, with 10 bases between. Germline CDR1 and CDR2: SGDLS and YYNGEE. The CDR3 reads CASSVLAGDEQFF. DNA for the CDR3: TGTGCCAGCAGCGTATTAGCCGGAGATGAGCAGTTCTTC.